This T cell receptor beta chain was retrieved from a study of patients and donors after allogeneic stem cell transplantation. Germline CDR1 reads GTSNPN; CDR2 reads SVGIG (reference sequence). V lost 0 bases to trimming and J lost 5 bases; unmatched junction nucleotides: 8. CDR3 length equals 15 residues. TCRdb re-called the RT-PCR reads through MiXCR, storing one row per CDR3 protein. Of about 150,000 distinct CDR3 sequences in the sample, 30% to 45% are singletons; the top ten hold 50%. The sequenced sample consisted of blood, either unsorted or a sorted T cell fraction (not recorded which). This rearrangement joins TRBV30 to TRBJ2-3; 7 bases agree with TRBD1. This sequence was found in a human donor who was either an allogeneic HSCT recipient or a stem cell or donor lymphocyte infusion donor (not recorded which). It is not recorded whose cells these are; they may come from a transplant donor. CDR3 sequence reads: CAWSVPRGLVDTQYF. CDR3 DNA sequence: TGTGCCTGGAGTGTACCCAGGGGGTTAGTAGATACGCAGTATTTT.